Included here is one T cell receptor beta chain sequence, with context. This clonotype was detected a few times. Its antigen remains undetermined. Base quality data are lacking; no much larger clone is found one base away. Data came from an Illumina HiSeq 1500. TCRdb reran the public reads through fastp at Q25 and MiXCR, keeping productive beta chains. For every CDR3 protein sequence, its rows merge into one entry that carries the most common genes and DNA. Counted in this sample were roughly 700,000 distinct CDR3 sequences; around 32% of them appeared once. Together, the top ten hold 15% to 20% of the sample. This record belongs to a study of T cell repertoires in cytomegalovirus infection (dated by TCRdb to about 2019). For the study in its entirety: Peptide stimulations targeted recently identified HLA-C-restricted CMV epitopes, whose presentation resists viral immunomodulation, together with well-studied HLA-B-restricted epitopes. Because public TCR beta signatures pointed to carriage of CMV infection together with the matching HLA type, the HLA type of each donor mattered for the analysis. General conclusions and limits of the study: In both this cohort and an independent roughly 350-donor cohort, the cumulative frequency of public TCR beta family members distinguished carriers of CMV infection plus the relevant HLA type. The ex vivo response was dominated by HLA-C-restricted CMV-specific TCR beta clonotypes, which also provided the single most frequent clonotype in two of eight donors.

According to the study, the label for this sample's treatment or condition signals: in vitro stimulation with specific CMV peptide epitopes to enrich CMV-specific T cells. The sequence came from a human donor in good health (CMV status not recorded). Some clones in this sample may be carry-over from other donors' samples. The starting material was cultured PBMCs, obtained from culture after CMV antigen stimulation.

The CDR3 in this case is CASSRTTGNTEAFF. In nucleotides, the sequence is TGTGCCAGCAGCCGAACTACAGGGAACACTGAAGCTTTCTTT. The sequence joins TRBV3-1 to TRBJ1-1; TRBD1 is a weak D gene call, 5 bases matching. For CDR1 and CDR2, the germline V gene (reference sequence) lists LGHDT and YNNKEL. From its cysteine to its phenylalanine, the CDR3 spans 14 amino acids. The kept DNA is CDR3 alone, 42 bases in frame from the first base. Relative to germline, V is 4 bases shorter and J is 1 base shorter, with 10 bases between their ends.